These 20 T cell receptor beta chains share one sample of origin, sequenced in a study of regulatory T cells in long-lasting Graves disease. The time point is: newly diagnosed GD, antithyroid drugs for less than 3 months. RNA isolated from PBMCs was used to make the TCR library. In building TCR beta libraries, iRepertoire HTBI primers were used together with Arm-PCR of CDR3 regions. TCRdb recomputed calls from the multiplex PCR reads with MiXCR, one row per CDR3 protein. The table lists 250,000 to 400,000 distinct CDR3 sequences, over 15% of them singletons. This sample comprised peripheral blood mononuclear cells (PBMCs), obtained at new diagnosis, from a patient treated with antithyroid drugs. The receptors originated from a female donor with Graves disease.

This clonotype was seen only a few times. This chain connects TRBV6-2 or TRBV6-3 to TRBJ1-1; D unresolved. This CDR3 spans 11 amino acids. Trimming stripped 6 bases from V and 11 bases from J, with 13 bases between. Germline V lookup: CDR1 MNHEY, CDR2 SVGEGT. In nucleotides, the CDR3 is TGTGCCAGCAGGGATTATGCGGTGGCTTTCTTT. Protein product: CASRDYAVAFF.

This clonotype was seen repeatedly, ten times or more. The chain combines TRBV7-2 with TRBJ2-7, with 7 nucleotides matching TRBD2. The CDR3 runs 16 residues. V trimming: 5 bases; J trimming: 0 bases; junction bases outside the gene matches: 10. Germline V gene sequence: CDR1 SGHTA, CDR2 FQGNSA. DNA for the CDR3: TGTGCCAGCAGCCCCCTTGGGCGGGGGAGCTCCTACGAGCAGTACTTC. It yields the protein CASSPLGRGSSYEQYF.

In its sample, this clonotype was seen many times. The chain combines TRBV10-3 with TRBJ2-3, with 9 bases that match TRBD1. The length of the CDR3 is 15 residues. J lost 3 bases, V lost 3 bases, and 4 bases had no gene match. Germline V lookup: CDR1 ENHRY, CDR2 SYGVKD. CDR3 protein: CAISDEQGATDTQYF. CDR3 DNA sequence: TGTGCCATCAGTGATGAACAGGGGGCAACAGATACGCAGTATTTT.

This clonotype came up a few times. The chain employs TRBV20-1 and TRBJ2-3, with 7 bases lining up with TRBD2. The CDR3 runs 13 residues. Germline loops: CDR1 DFQATT, CDR2 SNEGSKA (reference sequence). After removal of 7 bases from V and 1 base from J, the junction contained 5 bases not matched to a gene. The CDR3 spells CSGREVGTDTQYF. The CDR3 DNA follows: TGCAGTGGTCGGGAGGTCGGCACAGATACGCAGTATTTT.

A word on this clonotype: Only one base separates this from a far larger clonotype, so it likely reflects a read error. Likely a read error: the CDR3 ends without its conserved phenylalanine or tryptophan. The chain links TRBV2 to TRBJ2-3; no firm D call. V shed 5 bases and J shed 3 bases, with 12 bases lying between them. The CDR3 length is 14 residues. Germline values: CDR1 SNHLY, CDR2 FYNNEI. CDR3 sequence (DNA): TGTGCCAGCAGTTCGCTATTAGGTACAGATACGCAGTATTCT. This gives the protein CASSSLLGTDTQYS.

This clonotype was recorded many times. The chain recombines TRBV11-3 with TRBJ2-7; D is unclear. The germline CDR1 and CDR2 sequences are SGHNT and YENEEA. The CDR3 consists of 14 residues. Trimming left V 3 bases short and J 2 bases short, with 11 bases between. The CDR3 reads CASSFDLETYEQYF. CDR3 DNA: TGTGCCAGCAGCTTCGATCTAGAAACCTACGAGCAGTACTTC.

This clonotype was counted at least ten times. This rearrangement joins TRBV5-8 to TRBJ2-1, with D perhaps TRBD1 or TRBD2 (5 bases each). The V and J ends lost 5 bases and 3 bases respectively, with 15 bases between them. Germline V gives CDR1 SGHTS, CDR2 YDEGEE. The CDR3 spans 15 residues. As DNA, the CDR3 is TGTGCCAGCAGGACCCCGGGACCAAACTACAATGAGCAGTTCTTC. This gives the protein CASRTPGPNYNEQFF.

This clonotype was detected many times. The V gene is TRBV28, the J gene TRBJ2-7; the match to TRBD1 covers 7 bases. The CDR3 loop spans 18 amino acids. The V gene end was trimmed by 2 bases and the J gene end by 0 bases; junction bases not matched to a gene: 13. CDR1 is MDHEN, CDR2 SYDVKM, per germline. The CDR3 nucleotides read TGTGCCAGCAGTTTACGAGGTTGGGGACAGAAGAGCTCCTACGAGCAGTACTTC. Amino acids: CASSLRGWGQKSSYEQYF.

V and J are TRBV2 and TRBJ2-1; 8 positions agree with TRBD1. V trimming: 5 bases; J trimming: 4 bases; junction bases outside the gene matches: 4. The CDR3 runs 14 residues. The germline gives CDR1 SNHLY, CDR2 FYNNEI. CDR3 residues: CASSSDRVYNEQFF. The DNA for the CDR3 is TGTGCCAGCAGTTCGGACAGGGTATACAATGAGCAGTTCTTC.

In this sample, this clonotype turned up many times. The chain carries TRBV20-1 and TRBJ2-7; the D gene is possibly TRBD1 (6 bases). V was trimmed by 4 bases and J by 4 bases, leaving 14 bases between them. The CDR3 runs to 13 residues. The V gene's germline CDR1 is DFQATT and CDR2 SNEGSKA (reference sequence). In DNA, the CDR3 is TGCAGTGCTACCGGACAGAGAGGATACGAGCAGTACTTC. Protein: CSATGQRGYEQYF.

This clonotype was detected many times. The chain combines TRBV11-2 with TRBJ2-5; 9 bases match TRBD2. With V trimmed by 8 bases and J by 7 bases, 17 bases remained unmatched. CDR3 length: 16 amino acids. From germline, CDR1 is SGHAT and CDR2 FQNNGV. CDR3 residues: CASSRTAGGGQGTQYF. The CDR3 DNA sequence: TGTGCCAGCTCCCGGACAGCGGGAGGAGGGCAGGGGACCCAGTACTTC.

Ten or more counts support this clonotype. The CDR3 DNA is TGTGCCAGCAGCCCTCGACAGGCCATTCGGACAGATACGCAGTATTTT. Protein: CASSPRQAIRTDTQYF. V usage is TRBV12-3 or TRBV12-4 and J usage is TRBJ2-3; TRBD1 might be the D (6 bases). The V gene lost 6 bases and the J gene lost 3 bases, with 19 bases spanning the gap. This CDR3 is 16 amino acids long.

This clonotype was seen many times. This sequence joins TRBV20-1 and TRBJ2-5; possible D gene TRBD2, 6 bases. Trimming took 5 bases from V and 1 from J, leaving 17 bases between them. Germline loops: CDR1 DFQATT, CDR2 SNEGSKA (reference sequence). There are 15 residues in the CDR3. The chain's CDR3 is CSADSGTPFQETQYF. In DNA form, the CDR3 reads TGCAGTGCTGATTCCGGGACTCCTTTCCAAGAGACCCAGTACTTC.

There are many counts of this clonotype. The chain carries TRBV7-9 and TRBJ2-1; TRBD2 matches 10 bases. Germline V gene lookup returns CDR1 SEHNR and CDR2 FQNEAQ (reference sequence). Germline trimming cut 7 bases from V and 7 bases from J; bases unmatched to any gene: 7. The CDR3 covers 14 residues. CDR3: CASIPSSGRNEQFF. In DNA, the CDR3 is TGTGCCAGCATCCCGTCTAGCGGGAGAAATGAGCAGTTCTTC.

This clonotype was recorded many times. V is TRBV3-1 and J is TRBJ2-1; TRBD1 or TRBD2 may be the D gene (5 bases each). Germline CDR1 and CDR2: LGHDT and YNNKEL (reference sequence). Trimming removed 7 bases from V and 5 bases from J, with 15 bases in between. The CDR3 runs 14 residues. CDR3 region: CASTRGLLNNEQFF. CDR3 DNA sequence: TGTGCCAGCACCCGGGGCCTACTGAACAATGAGCAGTTCTTC.

This clonotype was seen ten or more times. The chain uses TRBV7-6 and TRBJ2-2, with 10 bases matching TRBD2. The CDR3 has 16 amino acids. CDR1 and CDR2 (germline): SGHVS, FNYEAQ. The V segment lost 5 bases and the J segment 6 bases; nucleotides outside the gene matches: 9. The CDR3 bases are TGTGCCAGCAGCGACCCTAGCGGGAGTCTATCCGGGGAGCTGTTTTTT. This translates into CASSDPSGSLSGELFF.

Regarding this clonotype: At one of its ends the junction is not consistent with the germline gene, which may arise from a read error. The gene calls are TRBV6-5 and TRBJ2-4, with D hard to call. Looked up from germline, CDR1 is MNHEY and CDR2 is SVGAGI. The CDR3 is 10 amino acids. CDR3 amino acids: CASSSFRLKF. CDR3 DNA: TGTGCCAGCAGTTCTTTTAGATTGAAGTTC.

This clonotype was counted many times. V gene TRBV6-1 combines with J gene TRBJ1-4; D is ambiguous. CDR3 length: 16 amino acids. Per the germline V gene, CDR1 is MNHNS and CDR2 is SASEGT. Trimming shortened V by 6 bases and J by 0 bases, and 14 bases separated the two germline ends. CDR3 in amino acids: CASSPRTGATNEKLFF. The CDR3 coding sequence is TGTGCCAGCAGCCCACGGACGGGTGCAACTAATGAAAAACTGTTTTTT.

This clonotype occurred many times. This chain connects TRBV2 to TRBJ2-1, with 16 positions matching TRBD2. J gave up 10 bases and V 8 bases, and 2 bases lay outside the gene matches. Germline CDR1 SNHLY, CDR2 FYNNEI. This CDR3 contains 13 residues. CDR3 sequence (DNA): TGTGCCAGCGGGACTAGCGGGAGGGGGGAGCAGTTCTTC. It codes for CASGTSGRGEQFF.

This clonotype was counted ten times or more. J is TRBJ1-1 and V is TRBV3-1; D perhaps matches TRBD1 (5 bases). CDR3 length equals 18 residues. From germline, CDR1 is LGHDT and CDR2 YNNKEL (reference sequence). The V gene lost 2 bases and the J gene lost 0 bases, with 19 bases spanning the gap. The CDR3 protein is CASSQTYGREGMNTEAFF. DNA for the CDR3: TGTGCCAGCAGCCAAACGTACGGCAGGGAGGGAATGAACACTGAAGCTTTCTTT. Full variable domain (remainder filled in from reference TRBV3-1 and TRBJ1-1): DTAVSQTPKYLVTQMGNDKSIKCEQNLGHDTMYWYKQDSKKFLKIMFSYNNKELIINETVPNRFSPKSPDKAHLNLHINSLELGDSAVYFCASSQTYGREGMNTEAFFGQGTRLTVV.